This TCR beta chain was captured by sequencing in a study of PD-L1 blockade in urothelial cancer. Study background: Males with bladder-origin urothelial cancer made up about 85% of the roughly 29 patients. Prior chemotherapy in patients spanned 0 to 3 regimens. Timepoints chosen for blood analysis were 3 weeks (second dose) and 6 weeks after treatment start.

Here immunoSEQ multiplex PCR was the method, and the copy in TCRdb shows in-frame clones only, minus some. The table records 50,000 or so clones, approximately 79% of them present only once. V gave up 0 bases and J gave up 3 bases, with 11 bases separating them. Germline V gene data show CDR1 as LNHNV and CDR2 as YYDKDF (reference sequence). This CDR3 contains 15 residues. The time point denotes: pretreatment peripheral blood. The receptor's source is an older man with urothelial cancer. The material was PBMCs, obtained around atezolizumab (anti-PD-L1) treatment. The chain combines TRBV15 with TRBJ1-2; possibly TRBD1 for D (5 bases). The CDR3 is CATSRDRGWDYGYTF. Here the CDR3 DNA reads TGTGCCACCAGCAGAGATCGGGGGTGGGACTATGGCTACACCTTC. Full variable domain (remainder filled in from reference TRBV15 and TRBJ1-2): DAMVIQNPRYQVTQFGKPVTLSCSQTLNHNVMYWYQQKSSQAPKLLFHYYDKDFNNEADTPDNFQSRRPNTSFCFLDIRSPGLGDTAMYLCATSRDRGWDYGYTFGSGTRLTVV.